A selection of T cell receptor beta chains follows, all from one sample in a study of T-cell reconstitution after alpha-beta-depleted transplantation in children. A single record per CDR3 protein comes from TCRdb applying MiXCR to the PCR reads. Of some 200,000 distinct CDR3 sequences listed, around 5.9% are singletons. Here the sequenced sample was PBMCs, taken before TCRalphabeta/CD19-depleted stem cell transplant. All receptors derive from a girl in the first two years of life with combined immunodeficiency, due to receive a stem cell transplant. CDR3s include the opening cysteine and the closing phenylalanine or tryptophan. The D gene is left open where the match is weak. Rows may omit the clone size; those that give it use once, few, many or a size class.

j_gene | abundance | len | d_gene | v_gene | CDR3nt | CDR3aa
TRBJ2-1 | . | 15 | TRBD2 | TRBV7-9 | TGTGCCAGCAGCTTCAGAATAGCGGGGTACAATGAGCAGTTCTTC | CASSFRIAGYNEQFF
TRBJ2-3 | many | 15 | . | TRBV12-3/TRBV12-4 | TGTGCCAGCACGAGACAGTTCGGATCTTCAGATACGCAGTATTTT | CASTRQFGSSDTQYF
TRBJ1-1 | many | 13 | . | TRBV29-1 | TGCAGCCTGGGGGCAGGGGTGAACACTGAAGCTTTCTTT | CSLGAGVNTEAFF
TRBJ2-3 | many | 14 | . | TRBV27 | TGTGCCAGCAGGGGGCTTGGGAGCACAGATACGCAGTATTTT | CASRGLGSTDTQYF
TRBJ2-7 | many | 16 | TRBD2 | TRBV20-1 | TGCAGTGCTAGAGATCTGTTAGCGGGATTTATATACGAGCAGTACTTC | CSARDLLAGFIYEQYF
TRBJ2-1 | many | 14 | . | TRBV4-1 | TGCGCCAGCAGCCAATCCTGGGGAGTTGCTGAGCAGTTCTTC | CASSQSWGVAEQFF
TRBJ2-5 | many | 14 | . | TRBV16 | TGTGCCAGCAGCCAATTTCCAGATGGCGAGACCCAGTACTTC | CASSQFPDGETQYF
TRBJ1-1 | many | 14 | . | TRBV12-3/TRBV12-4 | TGTGCCAGCAGTTTCGGGGTCTATGAAGGTGAAGCTTTCTTT | CASSFGVYEGEAFF
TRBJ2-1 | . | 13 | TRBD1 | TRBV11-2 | TGTGCCAGCAGCTTAGGAAGGGGGCATGAGCAGTTCTTC | CASSLGRGHEQFF
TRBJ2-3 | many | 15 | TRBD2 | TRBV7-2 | TGTGCCAGCAGCTCCCGACTAGCGGGTCGGGGTACGCAGTATTTT | CASSSRLAGRGTQYF
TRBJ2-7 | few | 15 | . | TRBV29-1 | TGCAGCGTTGGAGGTTGGGCGGGGTCCTCCTACGAGCAGTACTTC | CSVGGWAGSSYEQYF
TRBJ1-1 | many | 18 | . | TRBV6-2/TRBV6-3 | TGTGCCAGCAGTTACATATCCACTCGGGGGGGCAAGAACACTGAAGCTTTCTTT | CASSYISTRGGKNTEAFF
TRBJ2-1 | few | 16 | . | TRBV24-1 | TGTGCCACCAGTGATTGGGGTCAGCTAGCTTCCAATGAGCAGTTCTTC | CATSDWGQLASNEQFF
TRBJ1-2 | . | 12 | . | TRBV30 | TGTGCCTGGATTACAGGTTCTCAGGGCTACACCTTC | CAWITGSQGYTF
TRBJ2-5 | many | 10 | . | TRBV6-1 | TGTGCCAGCAGCCAGGTGACCCAGTACTTC | CASSQVTQYF
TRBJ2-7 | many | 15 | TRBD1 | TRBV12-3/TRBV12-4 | TGTGCCAGCAGTTTACTCGGACAGGGAGAGTACGAGCAGTACTTC | CASSLLGQGEYEQYF
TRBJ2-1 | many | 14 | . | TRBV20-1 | TGCAGTGCTAGAGGTCGGCGGCTTCTGTGCTTGGAGTTCTTC | CSARGRRLLCLEFF
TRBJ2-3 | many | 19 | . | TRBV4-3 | TGCGCCAGCAGCCAAGATAACCCCAGAGGAGCGCAATACACAGATACGCAGTATTTT | CASSQDNPRGAQYTDTQYF
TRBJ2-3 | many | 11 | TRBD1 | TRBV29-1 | TGCAGCGTCCCCAGGGGGAATACGCAGTATTTT | CSVPRGNTQYF
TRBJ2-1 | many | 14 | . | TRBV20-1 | TGCAGTGCTATACCCTACTTTGGGAACAATGAGCAGTTCTTC | CSAIPYFGNNEQFF
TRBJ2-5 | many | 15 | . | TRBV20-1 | TGCAGTGCTAGAGACGGGGCGATGGCGGAAGAGACCCAGTACTTC | CSARDGAMAEETQYF
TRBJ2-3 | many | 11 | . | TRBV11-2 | TGTGCCAGCAGCCCCGTCGATACGCAGTATTTT | CASSPVDTQYF
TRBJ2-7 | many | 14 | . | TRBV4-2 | TGTGCCAGCAGCCCTTCCGGTGGGGGCTACGAGCAGTACTTC | CASSPSGGGYEQYF
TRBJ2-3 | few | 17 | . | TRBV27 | TGTGCCAGCAGTTTATCGCCCTGGGACCCGACGAGAGATACGCAGTATTTT | CASSLSPWDPTRDTQYF
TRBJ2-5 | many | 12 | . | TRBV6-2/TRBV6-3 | TGTGCCAGCAGCTGGGCGGGAGAGACCCAGTACTTC | CASSWAGETQYF
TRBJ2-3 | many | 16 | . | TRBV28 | TGTGCCAGCAGTTCCCCGGTCTCTAGAGGCGCAGATACGCAGTATTTT | CASSSPVSRGADTQYF
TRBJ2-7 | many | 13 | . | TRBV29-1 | TGCAGCGTTGAGTTTGGTTCTAGCTACGAGCAGTACTTC | CSVEFGSSYEQYF
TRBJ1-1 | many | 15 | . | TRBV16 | TGTGCCAGCAGCGTCCCACAAGGGGCGAACACTGAAGCTTTCTTT | CASSVPQGANTEAFF
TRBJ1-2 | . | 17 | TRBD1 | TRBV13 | TGTGCCAGCAGCTTAGGTGCGGGACAGGGTAACGTCTATGGCTACACCTTC | CASSLGAGQGNVYGYTF
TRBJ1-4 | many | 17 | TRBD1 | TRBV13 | TGTGCCAGCAGCCTCGGCGGAAAACAGGGGGCGGGGGAAAAACTGTTTTTT | CASSLGGKQGAGEKLFF